This T cell receptor (beta chain) appears in the sequencing data of a study of blood T cells in healthy people across ages. Whole-study results and caveats: Any conclusive comparison of naive versus antigen-experienced cells was prevented by using unsorted PBMCs.

This clonotype was detected only a few times. Its antigen is as yet unknown. This CDR3 has 15 amino acids. The V and J ends lost 2 bases and 5 bases respectively, with 13 bases between them. In germline, CDR1 is KGHSH, CDR2 LQKENI. The people who gave samples were healthy Caucasians from Russia, aged roughly 6 to 100. Through a sample-barcoded 5' primer and a J-beta primer mix, a second PCR was run for about 7 to 12 cycles. Researchers report that each sample yielded at least 2.5 million CDR3-containing paired-end reads. Each CDR3 protein gets one entry after TCRdb re-called the 5' RACE reads with MiXCR. The sample gives 1.5 million to 1.9 million distinct CDR3 sequences, about 42% of which show up once; about 4.1% is in the top ten.

This sequence was found in a woman between 18 and 30 years old in good health. J is TRBJ2-4 and V is TRBV18; no definite D call. The sequencing sample was made of blood. In nucleotides, the CDR3 is TGTGCCAGCTCACCAAGCTTCCTGTCGGAAAACATTCAGTACTTC. Translating it yields CASSPSFLSENIQYF. Full variable domain (missing parts from reference TRBV18 and TRBJ2-4): NAGVMQNPRHLVRRRGQEARLRCSPMKGHSHVYWYRQLPEEGLKFMVYLQKENIIDESGMPKERFSAEFPKEGPSILRIQQVVRGDSAAYFCASSPSFLSENIQYFGAGTRLSVL.